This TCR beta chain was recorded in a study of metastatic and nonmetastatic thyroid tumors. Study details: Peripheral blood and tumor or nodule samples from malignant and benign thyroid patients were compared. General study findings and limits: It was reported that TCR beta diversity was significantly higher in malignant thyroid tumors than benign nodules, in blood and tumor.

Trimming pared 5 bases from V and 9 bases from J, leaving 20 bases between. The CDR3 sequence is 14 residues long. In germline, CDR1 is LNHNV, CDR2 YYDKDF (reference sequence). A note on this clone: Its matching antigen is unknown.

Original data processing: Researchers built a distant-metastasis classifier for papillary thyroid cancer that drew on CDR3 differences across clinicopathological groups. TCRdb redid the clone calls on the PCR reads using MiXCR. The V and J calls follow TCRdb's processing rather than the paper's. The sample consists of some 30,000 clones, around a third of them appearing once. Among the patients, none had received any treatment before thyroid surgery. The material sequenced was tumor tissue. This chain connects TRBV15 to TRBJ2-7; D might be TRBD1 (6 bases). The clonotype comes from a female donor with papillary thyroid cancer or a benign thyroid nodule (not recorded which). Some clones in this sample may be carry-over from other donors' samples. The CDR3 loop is CATSLNSIQGGQYF. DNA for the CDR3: TGTGCCACCAGCCTCAACTCAATCCAAGGGGGGCAGTACTTC.